Detailed here is one TCR beta chain. Its antigen remains unidentified. The record originates from a study of T cell repertoires in cytomegalovirus infection. In the study overall: As its CMV epitopes, the study selected recently identified HLA-C-restricted and well-studied HLA-B-restricted targets.

TCRdb reprocessed the reads via MiXCR and lists one record per CDR3 protein. This table holds some 350,000 distinct CDR3 sequences, approximately 35% found once. CDR3 size: 16 residues. Germline CDR1 is SGHVS and CDR2 is FQNEAQ. V was clipped by 5 bases and J by 3 bases; unmatched bases: 8. The sequenced sample was cultured PBMCs, obtained from culture after CMV antigen stimulation. The chain recombines TRBV7-8 with TRBJ2-5; TRBD2 matches 11 bases. This receptor was taken from a human donor in good health (CMV status not recorded). Some clones in this sample may be carry-over from other donors' samples. Here the CDR3 DNA reads TGTGCCAGCAGCCTTCCCCCGGGACTAGCGGAAGAGACCCAGTACTTC. This encodes CASSLPPGLAEETQYF. The complete variable domain, with remaining parts taken from reference TRBV7-8 and TRBJ2-5, reads GAGVSQSPRYKVAKRGQDVALRCDPISGHVSLFWYQQALGQGPEFLTYFQNEAQLDKSGLPSDRFFAERPEGSVSTLKIQRTQQEDSAVYLCASSLPPGLAEETQYFGPGTRLLVL.